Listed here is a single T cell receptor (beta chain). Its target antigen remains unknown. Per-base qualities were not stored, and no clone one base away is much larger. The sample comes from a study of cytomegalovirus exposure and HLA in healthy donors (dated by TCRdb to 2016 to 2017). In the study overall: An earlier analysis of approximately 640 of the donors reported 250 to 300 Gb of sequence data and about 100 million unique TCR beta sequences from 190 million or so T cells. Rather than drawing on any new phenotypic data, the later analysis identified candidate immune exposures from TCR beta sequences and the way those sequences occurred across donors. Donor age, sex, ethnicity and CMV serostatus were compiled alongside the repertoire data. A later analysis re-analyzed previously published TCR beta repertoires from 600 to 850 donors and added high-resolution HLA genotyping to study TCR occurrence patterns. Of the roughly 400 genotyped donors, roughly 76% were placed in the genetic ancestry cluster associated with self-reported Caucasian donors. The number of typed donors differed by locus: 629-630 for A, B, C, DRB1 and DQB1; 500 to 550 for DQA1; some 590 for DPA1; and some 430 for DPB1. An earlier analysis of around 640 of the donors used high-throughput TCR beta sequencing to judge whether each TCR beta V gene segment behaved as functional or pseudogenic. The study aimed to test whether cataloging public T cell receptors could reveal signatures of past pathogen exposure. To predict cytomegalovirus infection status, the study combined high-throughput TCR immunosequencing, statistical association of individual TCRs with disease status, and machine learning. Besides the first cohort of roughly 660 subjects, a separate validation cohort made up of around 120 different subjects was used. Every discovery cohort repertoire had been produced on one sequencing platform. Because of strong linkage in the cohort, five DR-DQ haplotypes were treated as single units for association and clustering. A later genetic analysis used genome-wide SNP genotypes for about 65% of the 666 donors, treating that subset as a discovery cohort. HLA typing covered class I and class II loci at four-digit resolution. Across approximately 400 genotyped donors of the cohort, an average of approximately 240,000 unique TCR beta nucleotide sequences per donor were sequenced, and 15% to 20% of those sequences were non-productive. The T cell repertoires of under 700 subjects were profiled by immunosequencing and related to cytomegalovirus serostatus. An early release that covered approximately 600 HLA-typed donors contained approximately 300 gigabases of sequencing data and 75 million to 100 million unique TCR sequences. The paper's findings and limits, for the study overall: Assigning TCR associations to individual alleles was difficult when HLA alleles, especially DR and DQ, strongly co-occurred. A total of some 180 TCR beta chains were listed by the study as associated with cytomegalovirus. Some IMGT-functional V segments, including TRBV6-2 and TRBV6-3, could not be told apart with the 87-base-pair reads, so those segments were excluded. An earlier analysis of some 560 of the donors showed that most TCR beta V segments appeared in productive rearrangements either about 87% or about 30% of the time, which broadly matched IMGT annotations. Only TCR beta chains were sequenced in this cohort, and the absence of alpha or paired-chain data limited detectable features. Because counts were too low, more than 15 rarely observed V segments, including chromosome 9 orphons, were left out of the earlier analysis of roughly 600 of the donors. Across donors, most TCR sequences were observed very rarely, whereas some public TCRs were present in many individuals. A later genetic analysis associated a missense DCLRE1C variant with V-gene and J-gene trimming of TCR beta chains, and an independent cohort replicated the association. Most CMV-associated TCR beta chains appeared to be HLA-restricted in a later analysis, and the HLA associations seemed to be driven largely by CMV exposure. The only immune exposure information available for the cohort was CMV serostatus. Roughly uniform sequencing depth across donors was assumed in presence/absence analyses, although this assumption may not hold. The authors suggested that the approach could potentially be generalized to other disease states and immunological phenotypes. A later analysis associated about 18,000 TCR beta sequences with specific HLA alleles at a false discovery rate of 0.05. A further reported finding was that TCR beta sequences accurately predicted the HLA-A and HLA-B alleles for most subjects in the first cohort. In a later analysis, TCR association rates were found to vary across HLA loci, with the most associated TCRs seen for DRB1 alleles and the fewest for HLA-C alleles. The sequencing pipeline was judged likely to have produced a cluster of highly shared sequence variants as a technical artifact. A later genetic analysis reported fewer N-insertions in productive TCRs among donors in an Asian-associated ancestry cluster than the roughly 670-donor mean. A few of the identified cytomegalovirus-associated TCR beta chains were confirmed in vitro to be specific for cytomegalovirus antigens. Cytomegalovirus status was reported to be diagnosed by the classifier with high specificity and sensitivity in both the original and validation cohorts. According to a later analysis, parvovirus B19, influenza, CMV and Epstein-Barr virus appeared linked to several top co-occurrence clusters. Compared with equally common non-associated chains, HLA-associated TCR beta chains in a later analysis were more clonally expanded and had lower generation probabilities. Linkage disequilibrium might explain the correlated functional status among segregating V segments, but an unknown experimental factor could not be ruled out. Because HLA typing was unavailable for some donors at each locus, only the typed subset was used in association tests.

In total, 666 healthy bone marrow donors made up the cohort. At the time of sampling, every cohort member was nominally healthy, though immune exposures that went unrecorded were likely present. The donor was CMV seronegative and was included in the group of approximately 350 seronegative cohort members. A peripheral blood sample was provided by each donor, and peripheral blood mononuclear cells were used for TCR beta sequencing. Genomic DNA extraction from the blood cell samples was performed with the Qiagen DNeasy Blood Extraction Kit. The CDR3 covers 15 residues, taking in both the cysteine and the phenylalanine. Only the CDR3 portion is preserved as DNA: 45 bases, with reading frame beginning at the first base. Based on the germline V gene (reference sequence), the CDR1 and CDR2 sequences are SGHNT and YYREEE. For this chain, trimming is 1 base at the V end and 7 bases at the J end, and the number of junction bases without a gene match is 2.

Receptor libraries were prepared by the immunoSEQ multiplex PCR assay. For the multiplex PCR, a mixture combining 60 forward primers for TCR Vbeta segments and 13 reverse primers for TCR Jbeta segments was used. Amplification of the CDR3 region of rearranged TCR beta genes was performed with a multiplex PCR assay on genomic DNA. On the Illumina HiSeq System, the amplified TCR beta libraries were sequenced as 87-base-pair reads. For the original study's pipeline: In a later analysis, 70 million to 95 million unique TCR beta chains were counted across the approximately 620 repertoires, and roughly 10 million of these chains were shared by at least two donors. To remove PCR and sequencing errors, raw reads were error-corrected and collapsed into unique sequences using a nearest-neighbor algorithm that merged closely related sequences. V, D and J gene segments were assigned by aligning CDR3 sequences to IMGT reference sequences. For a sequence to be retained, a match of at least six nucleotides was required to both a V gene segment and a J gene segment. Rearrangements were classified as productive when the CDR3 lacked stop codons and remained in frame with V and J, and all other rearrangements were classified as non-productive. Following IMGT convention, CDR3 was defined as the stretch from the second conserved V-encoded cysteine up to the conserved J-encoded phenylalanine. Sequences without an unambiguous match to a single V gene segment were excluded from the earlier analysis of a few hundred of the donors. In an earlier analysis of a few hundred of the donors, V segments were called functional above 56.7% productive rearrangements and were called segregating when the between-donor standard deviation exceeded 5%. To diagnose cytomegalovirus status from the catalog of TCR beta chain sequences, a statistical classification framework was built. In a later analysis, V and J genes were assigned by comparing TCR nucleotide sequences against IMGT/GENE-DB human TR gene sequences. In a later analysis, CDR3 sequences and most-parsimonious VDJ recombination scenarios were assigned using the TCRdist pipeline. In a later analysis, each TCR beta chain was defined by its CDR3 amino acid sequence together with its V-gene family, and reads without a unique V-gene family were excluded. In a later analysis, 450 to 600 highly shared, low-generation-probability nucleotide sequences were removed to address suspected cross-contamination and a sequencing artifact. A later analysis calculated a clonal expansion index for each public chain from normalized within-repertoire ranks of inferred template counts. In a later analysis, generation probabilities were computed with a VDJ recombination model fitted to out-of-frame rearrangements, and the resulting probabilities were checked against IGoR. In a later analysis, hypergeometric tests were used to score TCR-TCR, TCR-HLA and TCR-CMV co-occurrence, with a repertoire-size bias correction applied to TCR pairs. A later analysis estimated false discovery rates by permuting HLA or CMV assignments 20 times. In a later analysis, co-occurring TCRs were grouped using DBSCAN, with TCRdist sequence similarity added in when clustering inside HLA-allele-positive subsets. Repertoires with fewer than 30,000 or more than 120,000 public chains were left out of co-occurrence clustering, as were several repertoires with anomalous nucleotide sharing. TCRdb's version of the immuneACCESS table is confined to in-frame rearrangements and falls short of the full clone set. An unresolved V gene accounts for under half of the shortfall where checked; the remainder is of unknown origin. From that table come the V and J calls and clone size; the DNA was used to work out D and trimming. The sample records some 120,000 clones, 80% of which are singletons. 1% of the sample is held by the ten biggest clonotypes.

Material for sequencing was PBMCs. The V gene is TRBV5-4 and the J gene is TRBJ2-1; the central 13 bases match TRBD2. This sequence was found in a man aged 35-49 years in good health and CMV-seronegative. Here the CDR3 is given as CASSLTSGGVNEQFF. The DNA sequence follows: TGTGCCAGCAGCTTGACTAGCGGGGGGGTTAATGAGCAGTTCTTC.